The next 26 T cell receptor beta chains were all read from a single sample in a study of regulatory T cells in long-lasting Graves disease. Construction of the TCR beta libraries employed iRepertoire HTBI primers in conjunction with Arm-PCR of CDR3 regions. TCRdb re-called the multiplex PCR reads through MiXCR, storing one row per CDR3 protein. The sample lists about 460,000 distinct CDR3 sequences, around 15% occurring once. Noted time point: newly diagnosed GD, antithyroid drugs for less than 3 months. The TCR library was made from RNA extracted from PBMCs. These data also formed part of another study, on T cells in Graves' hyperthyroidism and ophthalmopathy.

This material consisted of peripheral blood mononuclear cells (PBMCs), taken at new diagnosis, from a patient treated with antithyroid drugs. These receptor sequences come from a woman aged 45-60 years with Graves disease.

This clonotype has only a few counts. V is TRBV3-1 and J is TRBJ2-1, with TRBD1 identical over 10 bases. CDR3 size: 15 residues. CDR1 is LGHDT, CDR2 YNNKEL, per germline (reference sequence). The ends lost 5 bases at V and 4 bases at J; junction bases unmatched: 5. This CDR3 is CASSTRDRGYNEQFF. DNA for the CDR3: TGTGCCAGCAGCACCCGGGACAGGGGATACAATGAGCAGTTCTTC.

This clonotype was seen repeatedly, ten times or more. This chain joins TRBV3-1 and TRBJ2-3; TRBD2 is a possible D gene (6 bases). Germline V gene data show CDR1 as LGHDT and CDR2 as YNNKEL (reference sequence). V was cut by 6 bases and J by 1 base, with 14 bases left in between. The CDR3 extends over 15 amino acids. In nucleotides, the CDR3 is TGTGCCAGCAGTCCACGGGAGTACGGCACAGATACGCAGTATTTT. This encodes CASSPREYGTDTQYF.

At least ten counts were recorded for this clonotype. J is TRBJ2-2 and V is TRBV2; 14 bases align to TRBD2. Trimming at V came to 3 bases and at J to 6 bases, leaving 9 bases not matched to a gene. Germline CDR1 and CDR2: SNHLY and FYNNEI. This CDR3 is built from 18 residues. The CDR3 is CASSEDSPGLAGAGELFF. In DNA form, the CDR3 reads TGTGCCAGCAGTGAGGACAGTCCGGGACTAGCGGGGGCCGGGGAGCTGTTTTTT.

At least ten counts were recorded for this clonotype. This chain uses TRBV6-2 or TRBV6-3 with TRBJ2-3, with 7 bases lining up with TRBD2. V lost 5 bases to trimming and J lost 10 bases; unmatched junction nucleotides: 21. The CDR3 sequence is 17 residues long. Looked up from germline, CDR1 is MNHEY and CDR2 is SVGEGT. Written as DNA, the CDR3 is TGTGCCAGCAGTGAAGCCGGGGGGTGGTTATCCACAGGTGCGCAGTATTTT. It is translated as CASSEAGGWLSTGAQYF.

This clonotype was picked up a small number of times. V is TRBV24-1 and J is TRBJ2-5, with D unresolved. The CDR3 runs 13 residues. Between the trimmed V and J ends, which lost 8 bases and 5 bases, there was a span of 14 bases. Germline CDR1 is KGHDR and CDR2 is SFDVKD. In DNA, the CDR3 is TGTGCCACCAATGTGGGTGTATGGGAGACCCAGTACTTC. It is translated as CATNVGVWETQYF.

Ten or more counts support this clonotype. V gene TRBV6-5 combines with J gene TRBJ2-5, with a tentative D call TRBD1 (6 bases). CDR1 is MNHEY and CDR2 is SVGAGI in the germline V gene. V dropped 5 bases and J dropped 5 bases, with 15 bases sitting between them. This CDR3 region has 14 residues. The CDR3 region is CASSPSTGRETQYF. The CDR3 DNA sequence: TGTGCCAGCAGTCCCTCGACAGGAAGGGAGACCCAGTACTTC.

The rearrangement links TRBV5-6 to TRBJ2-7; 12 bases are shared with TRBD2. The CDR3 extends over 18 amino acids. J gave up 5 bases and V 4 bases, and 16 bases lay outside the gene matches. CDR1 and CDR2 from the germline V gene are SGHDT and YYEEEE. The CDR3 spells CASSPERLAGEIRNEQYF. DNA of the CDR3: TGTGCCAGCAGCCCCGAACGACTAGCGGGAGAAATTCGCAACGAGCAGTACTTC.

CDR3 nucleotide sequence: TGCGCCAGCAGAAGGAACGGGAACACTGAAGCTTTCTTT. It specifies CASRRNGNTEAFF. This sequence joins TRBV5-1 and TRBJ1-1, with D hard to call. Germline values: CDR1 SGHRS, CDR2 YFSETQ. The CDR3 is 13 residues long. V gave up 5 bases and J gave up 1 base, with 9 bases separating them.

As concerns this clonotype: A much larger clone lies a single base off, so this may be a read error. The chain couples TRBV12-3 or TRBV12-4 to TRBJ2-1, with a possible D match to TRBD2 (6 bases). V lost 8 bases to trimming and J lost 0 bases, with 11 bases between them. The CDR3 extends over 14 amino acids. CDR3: CASLFGGSYNEQFF. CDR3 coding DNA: TGTGCCAGCCTCTTCGGGGGCTCCTACAATGAGCAGTTCTTC.

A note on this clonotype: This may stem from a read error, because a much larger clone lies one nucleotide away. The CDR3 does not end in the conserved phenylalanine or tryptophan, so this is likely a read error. The CDR3 DNA follows: TGCGCCAGCAGCTTGGGGTACGGGACTAGCGGGAGCGGAGATACGCAGTATTGT. Translation gives CASSLGYGTSGSGDTQYC. This chain connects TRBV5-1 to TRBJ2-3, with 14 bases identical to TRBD2. CDR1 and CDR2 (germline): SGHRS, YFSETQ. The junction had 8 bases not matched to a gene; V was cut back by 0 bases and J by 5 bases. The CDR3 is made up of 18 amino acids.

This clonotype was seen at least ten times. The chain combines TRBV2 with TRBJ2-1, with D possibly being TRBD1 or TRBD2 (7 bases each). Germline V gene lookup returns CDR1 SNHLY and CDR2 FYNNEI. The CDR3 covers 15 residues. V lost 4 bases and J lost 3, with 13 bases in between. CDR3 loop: CASSGQGGDYNEQFF. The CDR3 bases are TGTGCCAGCAGTGGACAGGGAGGGGACTACAATGAGCAGTTCTTC.

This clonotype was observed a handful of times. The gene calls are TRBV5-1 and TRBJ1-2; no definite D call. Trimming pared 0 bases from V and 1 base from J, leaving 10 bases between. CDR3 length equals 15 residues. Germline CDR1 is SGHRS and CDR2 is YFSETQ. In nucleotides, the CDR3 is TGCGCCAGCAGCTTGGGTACGGGATATAACTATGGCTACACCTTC. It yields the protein CASSLGTGYNYGYTF.

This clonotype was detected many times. The CDR3 is CASSFALAGASYEQYF. In DNA, the CDR3 is TGTGCCAGCAGTTTCGCCTTAGCGGGAGCGTCCTACGAGCAGTACTTC. The chain combines TRBV12-3 or TRBV12-4 with TRBJ2-7; 9 bases map to TRBD2. The ends lost 3 bases at V and 1 base at J; junction bases unmatched: 7. CDR3 length: 16 amino acids.

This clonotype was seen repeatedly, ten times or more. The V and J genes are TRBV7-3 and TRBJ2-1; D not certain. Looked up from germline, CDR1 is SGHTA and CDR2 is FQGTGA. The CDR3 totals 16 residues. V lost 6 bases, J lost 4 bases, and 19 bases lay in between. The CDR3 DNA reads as TGTGCCAGCAGTGGACCCGGACGAGGTGGATACAATGAGCAGTTCTTC. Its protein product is CASSGPGRGGYNEQFF.

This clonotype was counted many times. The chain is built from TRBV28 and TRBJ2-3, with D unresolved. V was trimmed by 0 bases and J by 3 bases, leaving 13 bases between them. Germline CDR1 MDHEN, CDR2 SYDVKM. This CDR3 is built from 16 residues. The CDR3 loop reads CASSLWQERSTDTQYF. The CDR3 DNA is TGTGCCAGCAGTTTATGGCAGGAGAGGTCGACAGATACGCAGTATTTT.

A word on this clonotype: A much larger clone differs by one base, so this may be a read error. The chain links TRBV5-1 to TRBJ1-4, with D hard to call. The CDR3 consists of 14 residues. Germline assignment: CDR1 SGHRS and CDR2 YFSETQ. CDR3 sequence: CASSSAARSEKVFF. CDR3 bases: TGCGCCAGCAGTTCGGCGGCGAGGAGTGAAAAAGTGTTTTTT.

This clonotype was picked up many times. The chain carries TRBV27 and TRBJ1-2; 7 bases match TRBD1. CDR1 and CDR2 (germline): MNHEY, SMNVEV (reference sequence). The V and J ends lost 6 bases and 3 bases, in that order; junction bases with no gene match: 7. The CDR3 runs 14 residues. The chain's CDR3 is CASSRQGGDYGYTF. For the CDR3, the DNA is TGTGCCAGCAGCCGACAGGGTGGCGACTATGGCTACACCTTC.

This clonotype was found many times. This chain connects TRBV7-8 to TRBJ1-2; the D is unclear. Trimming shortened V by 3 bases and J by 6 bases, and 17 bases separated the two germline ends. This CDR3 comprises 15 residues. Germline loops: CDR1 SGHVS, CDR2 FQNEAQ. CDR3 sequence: CASSLRTTLFDGYTF. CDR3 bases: TGTGCCAGCAGCTTGAGGACCACCTTATTTGATGGCTACACCTTC.

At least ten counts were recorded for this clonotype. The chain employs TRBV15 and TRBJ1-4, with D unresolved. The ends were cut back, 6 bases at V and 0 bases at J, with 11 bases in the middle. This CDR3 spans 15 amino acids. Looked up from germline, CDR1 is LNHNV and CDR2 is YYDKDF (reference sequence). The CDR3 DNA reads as TGTGCCACCAGGAGACGATTGGCAACTAATGAAAAACTGTTTTTT. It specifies CATRRRLATNEKLFF. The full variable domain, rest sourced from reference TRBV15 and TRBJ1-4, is DAMVIQNPRYQVTQFGKPVTLSCSQTLNHNVMYWYQQKSSQAPKLLFHYYDKDFNNEADTPDNFQSRRPNTSFCFLDIRSPGLGDTAMYLCATRRRLATNEKLFFGSGTQLSVL.

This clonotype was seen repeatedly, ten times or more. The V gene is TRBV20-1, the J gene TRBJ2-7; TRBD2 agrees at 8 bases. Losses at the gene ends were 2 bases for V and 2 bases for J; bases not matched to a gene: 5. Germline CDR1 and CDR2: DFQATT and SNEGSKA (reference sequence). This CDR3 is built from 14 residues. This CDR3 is CSARSGSPTYEQYF. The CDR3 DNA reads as TGCAGTGCTAGAAGCGGGAGCCCCACCTACGAGCAGTACTTC.

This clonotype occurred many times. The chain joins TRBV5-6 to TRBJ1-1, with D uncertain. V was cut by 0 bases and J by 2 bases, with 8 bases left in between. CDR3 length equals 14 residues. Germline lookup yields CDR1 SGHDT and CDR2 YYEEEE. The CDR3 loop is CASSLVPGNTEAFF. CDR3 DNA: TGTGCCAGCAGCTTGGTTCCAGGAAACACTGAAGCTTTCTTT. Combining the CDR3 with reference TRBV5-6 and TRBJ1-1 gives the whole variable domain DAGVTQSPTHLIKTRGQQVTLRCSPKSGHDTVSWYQQALGQGPQFIFQYYEEEERQRGNFPDRFSGHQFPNYSSELNVNALLLGDSALYLCASSLVPGNTEAFFGQGTRLTVV.

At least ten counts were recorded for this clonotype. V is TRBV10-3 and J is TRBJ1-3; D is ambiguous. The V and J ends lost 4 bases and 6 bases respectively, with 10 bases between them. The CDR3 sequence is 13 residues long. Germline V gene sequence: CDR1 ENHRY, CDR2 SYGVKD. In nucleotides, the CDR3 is TGTGCCATCAGTGGAGGTCGGGAAAACACCATATATTTT. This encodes CAISGGRENTIYF.

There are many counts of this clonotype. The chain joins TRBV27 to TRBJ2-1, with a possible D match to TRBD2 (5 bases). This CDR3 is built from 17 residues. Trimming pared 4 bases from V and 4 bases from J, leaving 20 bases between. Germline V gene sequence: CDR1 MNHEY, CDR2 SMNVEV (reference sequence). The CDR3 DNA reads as TGTGCCAGCAGTTCCCAATCTAGCCGGCGGGCTTACAATGAGCAGTTCTTC. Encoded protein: CASSSQSSRRAYNEQFF.

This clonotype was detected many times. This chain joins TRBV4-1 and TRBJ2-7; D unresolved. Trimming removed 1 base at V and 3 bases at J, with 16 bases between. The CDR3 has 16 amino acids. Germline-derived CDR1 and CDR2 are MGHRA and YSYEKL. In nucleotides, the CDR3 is TGCGCCAGCAGCCAAGCGAACCGAGACATGGTCTACGAGCAGTACTTC. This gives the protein CASSQANRDMVYEQYF.

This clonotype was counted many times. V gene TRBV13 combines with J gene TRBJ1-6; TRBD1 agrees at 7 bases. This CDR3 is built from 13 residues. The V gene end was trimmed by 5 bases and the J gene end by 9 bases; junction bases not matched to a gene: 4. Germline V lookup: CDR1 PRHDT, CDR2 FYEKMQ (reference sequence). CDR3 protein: CASSRDSTSPLHF. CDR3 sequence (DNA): TGTGCCAGCAGCCGGGACAGTACTTCACCCCTCCACTTT.

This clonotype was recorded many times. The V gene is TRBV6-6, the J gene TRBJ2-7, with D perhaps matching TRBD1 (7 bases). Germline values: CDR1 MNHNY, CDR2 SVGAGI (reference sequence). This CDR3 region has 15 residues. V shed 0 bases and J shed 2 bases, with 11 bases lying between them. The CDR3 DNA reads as TGTGCCAGCAGTTACTCGACAGGGACTCCCTACGAGCAGTACTTC. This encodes CASSYSTGTPYEQYF.